Below, one T cell receptor beta chain is given with its context. Antigen unknown. The sample is drawn from a study of CD8 T cells in Susac syndrome. Study-wide background: Patients with Susac syndrome who were sequenced included more than five with active disease and 8 or 9 in remission. Study-level points and caveats: Clonal expansion was not seen in any Susac syndrome CD4+ T cell repertoire.

Random hexamers were used to reverse transcribe an amount of roughly 0.45 to 1 ug RNA. In TCRdb, the immunoSEQ multiplex PCR reads were re-called with MiXCR into one record per CDR3 protein. The sample lists 200,000 to 250,000 distinct CDR3 sequences, about 94% occurring once. Germline CDR1 reads DFQATT; CDR2 reads SNEGSKA (reference sequence). The CDR3 runs to 13 residues. The V and J ends lost 3 bases and 5 bases respectively, with 14 bases between them. This chain connects TRBV20-1 to TRBJ2-7, with D tentatively TRBD1 (6 bases). This clonotype was sampled from a human donor with Susac syndrome. Material for sequencing was CD4+ T cells from PBMCs. CDR3 protein: CSASYRDTNEQYF. CDR3 DNA: TGCAGTGCTAGTTACCGGGACACTAACGAGCAGTACTTC.